These 19 T cell receptor beta chains were sequenced from one sample in a study of T cells in narcolepsy. Some clones are missing from TCRdb's copy, which holds only in-frame ones; the method was immunoSEQ multiplex PCR. The data hold some 25,000 clones, with less than 70% observed a single time. The specimen was memory (CD45RA-) CD4+ T cells from blood. These TCRs come from a human donor in good health.

This sequence joins TRBV5-1 and TRBJ1-5; D not resolved. Between the trimmed V and J ends, which lost 5 bases and 0 bases, there was a span of 9 bases. The germline V gene encodes CDR1 SGHRS and CDR2 YFSETQ. CDR3 length: 14 residues. CDR3 region: CASREDYSNQPQHF. The DNA for the CDR3 is TGCGCCAGCAGAGAGGATTATAGCAATCAGCCCCAGCATTTT.

The rearrangement joins TRBV7-9 to TRBJ1-2; 9 bases map to TRBD1. Germline V gene lookup returns CDR1 SEHNR and CDR2 FQNEAQ (reference sequence). The ends lost 5 bases at V and 8 bases at J; junction bases unmatched: 15. This CDR3 comprises 16 residues. DNA of the CDR3: TGTGCCAGCAGCGTCGGACAGGGGCGCGCCCGGGACGGCTACACCTTC. Translation gives CASSVGQGRARDGYTF. Based on the CDR3 plus reference TRBV7-9 and TRBJ1-2, the full variable domain is DTGVSQNPRHKITKRGQNVTFRCDPISEHNRLYWYRQTLGQGPEFLTYFQNEAQLEKSRLLSDRFSAERPKGSFSTLEIQRTEQGDSAMYLCASSVGQGRARDGYTFGSGTRLTVV.

This sequence joins TRBV7-3 and TRBJ1-1, with a possible D match to TRBD1 (5 bases). V dropped 5 bases and J dropped 3 bases, with 19 bases sitting between them. This CDR3 contains 16 residues. From germline, CDR1 is SGHTA and CDR2 FQGTGA. Here the CDR3 reads CASSAGHPLGDTEAFF. CDR3 coding DNA: TGTGCCAGCAGCGCCGGCCACCCACTAGGGGACACTGAAGCTTTCTTT.

The V call is TRBV18, the J call TRBJ1-3; D ambiguous. Germline CDR1 is KGHSH and CDR2 is LQKENI. There are 17 residues in the CDR3. V shed 3 bases and J shed 2 bases, with 17 bases lying between them. The CDR3 DNA reads as TGTGCCAGCTCACCTCCGGTCGGACCTCTGGCTGGAAACACCATATATTTT. Its translation is CASSPPVGPLAGNTIYF. The full variable domain, in which reference TRBV18 and TRBJ1-3 provide the parts outside the CDR3, is NAGVMQNPRHLVRRRGQEARLRCSPMKGHSHVYWYRQLPEEGLKFMVYLQKENIIDESGMPKERFSAEFPKEGPSILRIQQVVRGDSAAYFCASSPPVGPLAGNTIYFGEGSWLTVV.

About this clone itself: At one of its ends the junction is not consistent with the germline gene, which may arise from a read error. This chain's CDR3 is CACQQGSGNTIYF. The CDR3 nucleotides are TGTGCCTGCCAACAGGGTTCTGGGAACACCATATATTTT. The J gene is TRBJ1-3, the V gene TRBV6-6, with TRBD1 as a possible D gene (6 bases). Germline V gene sequence: CDR1 MNHNY, CDR2 SVGAGI (reference sequence). This CDR3 has 13 amino acids.

This chain connects TRBV5-6 to TRBJ2-7; a weak D match, TRBD2 (6 bases). V dropped 3 bases and J dropped 1 base, with 14 bases sitting between them. Per the germline V gene, CDR1 is SGHDT and CDR2 is YYEEEE. This CDR3 spans 15 amino acids. In DNA form, the CDR3 reads TGTGCCAGCAGCTCCTTTAGCGGATATTCCTACGAGCAGTACTTC. Translating gives CASSSFSGYSYEQYF.

The chain employs TRBV30 and TRBJ2-7; no reliable D call. CDR3 size: 11 residues. Trimming cost V 1 base and J 4 bases, with 5 bases left between them. Germline values: CDR1 GTSNPN, CDR2 SVGIG (reference sequence). The CDR3 DNA reads as TGTGCCTGGAGTGGAGCGTACGAGCAGTACTTC. Amino acids: CAWSGAYEQYF.

This clone was detected only a few times. The chain combines TRBV2 with TRBJ1-5; D not certain. The CDR3 has 13 residues. V was pared by 1 base and J by 4 bases, with 5 bases between. Per germline, CDR1 SNHLY and CDR2 FYNNEI. The DNA for the CDR3 is TGTGCCAGCAGTGAAGATCTAAATCAGCCCCAGCATTTT. This translates into CASSEDLNQPQHF.

V usage is TRBV10-3 and J usage is TRBJ1-4, with 7 bases matching TRBD1. This CDR3 is built from 14 residues. Germline values: CDR1 ENHRY, CDR2 SYGVKD. With V trimmed by 5 bases and J by 7 bases, 7 bases remained unmatched. The CDR3 DNA follows: TGTGCCATCAGTCAAGGGGGCGGGGGTGAAAAACTGTTTTTT. It encodes CAISQGGGGEKLFF.

The gene calls are TRBV7-9 and TRBJ2-1, with TRBD2 matching 9 bases. CDR1 is SEHNR and CDR2 is FQNEAQ in the germline V gene (reference sequence). With 5 bases clipped from V and 8 bases from J, the junction kept 7 bases outside the gene matches. This CDR3 contains 14 residues. CDR3 nucleotides: TGTGCCAGCAGCGTTAGCGGGAGAGGCGATGAGCAGTTCTTC. Its translation: CASSVSGRGDEQFF.

The V gene is TRBV30, the J gene TRBJ1-6; 8 nucleotides agree with TRBD1. With 2 bases clipped from V and 9 bases from J, the junction kept 6 bases outside the gene matches. Germline-derived CDR1 and CDR2 are GTSNPN and SVGIG (reference sequence). The CDR3 covers 14 residues. CDR3 sequence reads: CAWSSGQGTSPLHF. CDR3 in DNA: TGTGCCTGGAGTTCCGGACAGGGTACTTCACCCCTCCACTTT. The full variable domain, its missing parts supplied by reference TRBV30 and TRBJ1-6, is SQTIHQWPATLVQPVGSPLSLECTVEGTSNPNLYWYRQAAGRGLQLLFYSVGIGQISSEVPQNLSASRPQDRQFILSSKKLLLSDSGFYLCAWSSGQGTSPLHFGNGTRLTVT.

The V call is TRBV6-5, the J call TRBJ2-2, with D possibly called TRBD1 or TRBD2 (5 bases each). The V gene's germline CDR1 is MNHEY and CDR2 SVGAGI. With 6 bases removed from V and 6 bases from J, the gap between germline ends came to 14 bases. The CDR3 has 14 amino acids. The CDR3 DNA sequence: TGTGCCAGCAGGACGTCGATGGGGGCCGGGGAGCTGTTTTTT. Translated, it gives CASRTSMGAGELFF.

The chain recombines TRBV28 with TRBJ2-3; D perhaps matches TRBD2 (6 bases). This CDR3 is built from 17 residues. Germline V CDR1 and CDR2: MDHEN, SYDVKM. Trimming removed 6 bases from V and 4 bases from J, with 23 bases in between. CDR3 amino acids: CASREGLKAKEADTQYF. The CDR3 bases are TGTGCCAGCAGGGAGGGACTCAAAGCCAAGGAGGCAGATACGCAGTATTTT.

The chain is built from TRBV7-3 and TRBJ2-5; D call uncertain. Trimming stripped 2 bases from V and 5 bases from J, with 18 bases between. CDR3 size: 16 residues. The germline CDR1 and CDR2 sequences are SGHTA and FQGTGA. CDR3 sequence (DNA): TGTGCCAGCAGCTTAGGGAACGGTAGAGGCACGGAGACCCAGTACTTC. This translates into CASSLGNGRGTETQYF.

This clone was seen more than once but under ten times. The rearrangement uses TRBV6-5 and TRBJ1-2; D unresolved. The CDR3 loop spans 14 amino acids. Germline V lookup: CDR1 MNHEY, CDR2 SVGAGI. The V end lost 8 bases, the J end lost 4 bases, and 17 bases lay between the germline ends. The CDR3 loop is CASRGDGLSYGYTF. DNA for the CDR3: TGTGCCAGCCGCGGGGATGGCCTCAGCTATGGCTACACCTTC.

The chain carries TRBV28 and TRBJ1-5; D not resolved. The CDR3 sequence is 12 residues long. V was pared by 3 bases and J by 7 bases, with 7 bases between. The germline CDR1 and CDR2 sequences are MDHEN and SYDVKM. The CDR3 DNA reads as TGTGCCAGCAGTTTTGGGGAGCAGCCCCAGCATTTT. Its translation: CASSFGEQPQHF.

The chain links TRBV7-2 to TRBJ1-1; D may be TRBD1 (5 bases). The CDR3 has 14 residues. V lost 5 bases and J lost 4, with 14 bases in between. The germline gives CDR1 SGHTA, CDR2 FQGNSA. This CDR3 is CASSTGRGSTEAFF. The CDR3 nucleotides are TGTGCCAGCAGCACTGGACGGGGGAGCACTGAAGCTTTCTTT. Based on the CDR3 plus reference TRBV7-2 and TRBJ1-1, the full variable domain is GAGVSQSPSNKVTEKGKDVELRCDPISGHTALYWYRQSLGQGLEFLIYFQGNSAPDKSGLPSDRFSAERTGGSVSTLTIQRTQQEDSAVYLCASSTGRGSTEAFFGQGTRLTVV.

The V gene is TRBV4-3, the J gene TRBJ2-1, with 8 bases fitting TRBD2. J lost 2 bases, V lost 2 bases, and 11 bases had no gene match. Germline CDR1 LGHNA, CDR2 YSLEER. There are 18 residues in the CDR3. The CDR3 nucleotides read TGCGCCAGCAGCCAATACCCCCGGGTAGCGGGGACCTACAATGAGCAGTTCTTC. Translated: CASSQYPRVAGTYNEQFF.

The V and J genes are TRBV5-1 and TRBJ2-7; D gene ambiguous. The V end was cut by 2 bases, the J end by 0 bases, with 9 bases between. This CDR3 is 14 amino acids long. Germline loops: CDR1 SGHRS, CDR2 YFSETQ. The CDR3 is CASSLLTSSYEQYF. Here the CDR3 DNA reads TGCGCCAGCAGCTTATTGACAAGCTCCTACGAGCAGTACTTC.